This is a list of T cell receptor beta chains from one sample in a study of cytomegalovirus exposure and HLA in healthy donors. Sequencing used immunoSEQ multiplex PCR; TCRdb keeps in-frame clones, though not all of them. In the table there are some 140,000 clones, 80% of which are singletons. Material: PBMCs. Receptors originate from a man aged 25 to 40 in good health and CMV-seronegative. The CDR3 runs from the conserved cysteine through the conserved F or W. A D gene is named only where the DNA matches it firmly. Rows give clone size only sometimes, using once, few, many, or a class for an expanded clone.

abundance: -
v_gene: TRBV19
j_gene: TRBJ1-4
d_gene: TRBD1
CDR3nt: TGTGCCAGTAGGGACGGACAGGATGGTGAAAAACTGTTTTTT
CDR3aa: CASRDGQDGEKLFF

abundance: once
v_gene: TRBV28
j_gene: TRBJ2-3
d_gene: -
CDR3nt: TGTGCCAGCAGTTTCCGAGGGAGCACTGCAGATACGCAGTATTTT
CDR3aa: CASSFRGSTADTQYF

abundance: -
v_gene: TRBV28
j_gene: TRBJ1-1
d_gene: -
CDR3nt: TGTGCCAGCAGCCTGCTACGGGCTGAAGCTTTCTTT
CDR3aa: CASSLLRAEAFF

abundance: -
v_gene: TRBV7-9
j_gene: TRBJ2-1
d_gene: TRBD2
CDR3nt: TGTGCCAGCAGATTAGGACTAGCGGGAGCCGATGAGCAGTTCTTC
CDR3aa: CASRLGLAGADEQFF

abundance: few
v_gene: TRBV5-6
j_gene: TRBJ2-6
d_gene: -
CDR3nt: TGTGCCAGCAGCCCCCGTTGGAGGGGCTCTGGGGCCAACGTCCTGACTTTC
CDR3aa: CASSPRWRGSGANVLTF

abundance: -
v_gene: TRBV30
j_gene: TRBJ2-7
d_gene: TRBD1
CDR3nt: TGTGCCGGTGCGAGGGGGCCGTACGAGCAGTACTTC
CDR3aa: CAGARGPYEQYF

abundance: -
v_gene: TRBV29-1
j_gene: TRBJ2-3
d_gene: TRBD2
CDR3nt: TGCAGCGTTCACGGACTAGCGGGAGTTAGAGATACGCAGTATTTT
CDR3aa: CSVHGLAGVRDTQYF

abundance: -
v_gene: TRBV6-5
j_gene: TRBJ2-7
d_gene: -
CDR3nt: TGTGCCAGCAGTTACTCAGTAAGCGACTACGAGCAGTACTTC
CDR3aa: CASSYSVSDYEQYF

abundance: -
v_gene: TRBV5-1
j_gene: TRBJ2-7
d_gene: -
CDR3nt: TGCGCCAGTTCTAAGGGACACCGCTACGAGCAGTACTTC
CDR3aa: CASSKGHRYEQYF

abundance: -
v_gene: TRBV5-1
j_gene: TRBJ2-7
d_gene: TRBD1
CDR3nt: TGCGCCAGCAGCTTACAGGGGTCCCCTTCTCCCTACGAGCAGTACTTC
CDR3aa: CASSLQGSPSPYEQYF

abundance: -
v_gene: TRBV5-1
j_gene: TRBJ1-2
d_gene: TRBD1
CDR3nt: TGCGCCAGCAGCCGTTGGAGGGACAGGGTCGATGGCTACACCTTC
CDR3aa: CASSRWRDRVDGYTF

abundance: few
v_gene: TRBV7-2
j_gene: TRBJ2-1
d_gene: TRBD1
CDR3nt: TGTGCCAGCAGTGCCGACAGGGGGGCCTACAATGAGCAGTTCTTC
CDR3aa: CASSADRGAYNEQFF

abundance: few
v_gene: TRBV4-1
j_gene: TRBJ2-5
d_gene: -
CDR3nt: TGCGCCAGCAGCCAAGATTGGGGGGTTAAGGAGACCCAGTACTTC
CDR3aa: CASSQDWGVKETQYF

abundance: -
v_gene: TRBV13
j_gene: TRBJ2-1
d_gene: -
CDR3nt: TGTGCCAGCAGCAGGTACACCGGGAATGAGCAGTTCTTC
CDR3aa: CASSRYTGNEQFF

abundance: -
v_gene: TRBV4-1
j_gene: TRBJ1-2
d_gene: TRBD1
CDR3nt: TGCGCCAGCAGCCAAGATCGGGGGACAGTCTATGGCTACACCTTC
CDR3aa: CASSQDRGTVYGYTF

abundance: -
v_gene: TRBV27
j_gene: TRBJ2-1
d_gene: TRBD1
CDR3nt: TGTGCCAGCAGTTTAGAAGGGACAGGGTCATGGTTGGAGCAGTTCTTC
CDR3aa: CASSLEGTGSWLEQFF

abundance: -
v_gene: TRBV19
j_gene: TRBJ1-2
d_gene: TRBD1
CDR3nt: TGTGCCAGTAGTCTTCAGGGGGCGGGTGGCTACACCTTC
CDR3aa: CASSLQGAGGYTF

abundance: few
v_gene: TRBV28
j_gene: TRBJ1-5
d_gene: -
CDR3nt: TGTGCCACCCTACAGGAGAATCAGCCCCAGCATTTT
CDR3aa: CATLQENQPQHF

abundance: -
v_gene: TRBV10-3
j_gene: TRBJ2-5
d_gene: -
CDR3nt: TGTGCCATCAGGACTGGGGAGACCCAGTACTTC
CDR3aa: CAIRTGETQYF

abundance: -
v_gene: TRBV4-1
j_gene: TRBJ2-7
d_gene: TRBD2
CDR3nt: TGCGCCAGCAGCCGGACCGGGACTAGCGGGACCTCCAGCTCCTACGAGCAGTACTTC
CDR3aa: CASSRTGTSGTSSSYEQYF

abundance: -
v_gene: TRBV11-2
j_gene: TRBJ2-1
d_gene: TRBD2
CDR3nt: TGTGCCAGCAGCCCGGCGGGCGGGAGTACATACAATGAGCAGTTCTTC
CDR3aa: CASSPAGGSTYNEQFF

abundance: -
v_gene: TRBV5-1
j_gene: TRBJ2-3
d_gene: -
CDR3nt: TGCGCCAGCAGCCCTAGACAGATACAGGGTAGCACAGATACGCAGTATTTT
CDR3aa: CASSPRQIQGSTDTQYF

abundance: -
v_gene: TRBV5-1
j_gene: TRBJ2-7
d_gene: TRBD2
CDR3nt: TGCGCCAGCAGCAGACGGCTAGCGGGAAGTGAAGAGCAGTACTTC
CDR3aa: CASSRRLAGSEEQYF

abundance: -
v_gene: TRBV28
j_gene: TRBJ2-1
d_gene: TRBD2
CDR3nt: TGTGCCAGCAGTCTAAGGACTAGCCGAGGAGAGCAGTTCTTC
CDR3aa: CASSLRTSRGEQFF